The present T cell receptor beta chain was sequenced within a study of blood T cell repertoires in COVID-19. CDR3 length: 13 residues. Trimming removed 7 bases from V and 5 bases from J, with 11 bases in between. Germline CDR1 reads MNHEY; CDR2 reads SVGAGI. Original analysis: Estimation of nucleated cell counts relied on the amplification of reference gene primers. The method was immunoSEQ multiplex PCR; TCRdb's version includes in-frame clones alone and lacks a portion of them. V and J calls and clone size are those listed in that table; D and trimming were worked out from the DNA. Of 150,000 to 170,000 clones in the sample, around 80% were seen once.

This sequence joins TRBV6-5 and TRBJ2-2; weak D call: TRBD2 (7 bases). The sample taken for sequencing was PBMCs or T cells enriched from blood (not recorded which). This receptor was identified in a man between 50 and 59 years old who had recovered from COVID-19. CDR3 DNA: TGTGCCAGCAAGGGGGGAGGGACCGGGGAGCTGTTTTTT. The encoded protein is CASKGGGTGELFF.